This T cell receptor beta chain was captured by sequencing in a study of CD4 and CD8 cells across lung adenocarcinoma regions. Donors had localized lung adenocarcinoma, a non-small cell lung cancer. MiXCR was run by TCRdb on the PCR reads, yielding one entry per CDR3 protein. The sample yields approximately 25,000 distinct CDR3 sequences, about 50% seen once. The CDR3 totals 15 residues. Per the germline V gene, CDR1 is ENHRY and CDR2 is SYGVKD. A note on this clonotype: A read error may produce the germline difference seen at one junction end.

V and J are TRBV10-3 and TRBJ2-3; maybe TRBD2 (5 bases). Source material: CD8+ T cells from the center of a lung tumor. The receptor's source is a male donor with lung adenocarcinoma. The CD4 and CD8 labels of this study may be unreliable. The CDR3 sequence: CATRPPEERRDTQYF. DNA of the CDR3: TGTGCCACCAGACCCCCCGAGGAGCGGAGAGATACGCAGTACTTT.